These 16 T cell receptor beta chains were sequenced from one sample in a study of T cells in Graves' hyperthyroidism and ophthalmopathy. Amplified TCR beta CDR3 regions came from RNA transcripts. HTBI primers drove first-round RT-PCR of the TCR CDR3. MiXCR was run by TCRdb on the multiplex PCR reads, yielding one entry per CDR3 protein. The repertoire holds under 650,000 distinct CDR3 sequences, with 15% to 20% as singletons. Sequences were obtained from blood. Receptors were obtained from a woman in her 30s with Graves' hyperthyroidism.

The sample holds many counts of this clonotype. The chain uses TRBV27 and TRBJ2-7; 8 bases align to TRBD1. J was trimmed by 1 base and V by 0 bases; bases with no gene match: 8. The CDR3 runs to 17 residues. Germline V lookup: CDR1 MNHEY, CDR2 SMNVEV (reference sequence). The chain's CDR3 is CASSLSKWTGSSYEQYF. The CDR3 DNA follows: TGTGCCAGCAGTTTATCGAAGTGGACAGGGTCTTCCTACGAGCAGTACTTC.

In this sample, this clonotype turned up many times. CDR3 sequence: CSASPTGHEQYF. The CDR3 DNA sequence: TGCAGTGCTAGCCCTACAGGGCACGAGCAGTACTTC. The chain joins TRBV20-1 to TRBJ2-7, with D possibly TRBD1 on 6 matching bases. With 3 bases removed from V and 5 bases from J, the gap between germline ends came to 11 bases. Germline loops: CDR1 DFQATT, CDR2 SNEGSKA (reference sequence). The CDR3 is 12 residues long.

The chain has TRBV18 and TRBJ2-1; the match to TRBD2 covers 10 bases. CDR1 and CDR2 from the germline V gene are KGHSH and LQKENI. There are 18 residues in the CDR3. With 2 bases clipped from V and 8 bases from J, the junction kept 15 bases outside the gene matches. Written as DNA, the CDR3 is TGTGCCAGCTCACCAGGGCTAGCGGGAGCGACCAGGAGAGATGAGCAGTTCTTC. Amino acids: CASSPGLAGATRRDEQFF.

This clonotype was counted at least ten times. The V call is TRBV27, the J call TRBJ2-1; possibly TRBD1 for D (6 bases). Germline V CDR1 and CDR2: MNHEY, SMNVEV (reference sequence). V was cut by 6 bases and J by 2 bases, with 14 bases left in between. This CDR3 region has 15 residues. CDR3: CASRITGNTYNEQFF. CDR3 nucleotides: TGTGCCAGCAGAATTACAGGGAATACCTACAATGAGCAGTTCTTC.

The chain employs TRBV5-5 and TRBJ2-6; no definite D call. CDR3 length: 15 amino acids. The germline V gene has CDR1 SGHKS and CDR2 YYEKEE (reference sequence). Trimming stripped 4 bases from V and 0 bases from J, with 8 bases between. CDR3 DNA sequence: TGTGCCAGCAGCGGTTTACGCTCTGGGGCCAACGTCCTGACTTTC. Its translation is CASSGLRSGANVLTF.

In its sample, this clonotype was seen many times. The chain links TRBV5-1 to TRBJ1-1; TRBD1 matches at 7 bases. V lost 0 bases and J lost 4; bases outside the gene matches: 6. Germline CDR1 SGHRS, CDR2 YFSETQ. The CDR3 is 15 amino acids. CDR3: CASSLEGGAFTEAFF. In DNA form, the CDR3 reads TGCGCCAGCAGCTTGGAAGGGGGCGCATTCACTGAAGCTTTCTTT.

This clonotype was picked up many times. The chain employs TRBV28 and TRBJ2-5; D is perhaps TRBD1 or TRBD2 (5 bases each). The germline V gene encodes CDR1 MDHEN and CDR2 SYDVKM. The length of the CDR3 is 13 residues. The V and J ends lost 6 bases and 4 bases respectively, with 12 bases between them. The CDR3 nucleotides read TGTGCCAGCAGCGACCGGGACCTAGAGACCCAGTACTTC. Amino acid sequence: CASSDRDLETQYF. Full variable domain (rest looked up from reference TRBV28 and TRBJ2-5): DVKVTQSSRYLVKRTGEKVFLECVQDMDHENMFWYRQDPGLGLRLIYFSYDVKMKEKGDIPEGYSVSREKKERFSLILESASTNQTSMYLCASSDRDLETQYFGPGTRLLVL.

The rearrangement uses TRBV24-1 and TRBJ2-7, with D possibly matching TRBD1 (6 bases). The CDR3 runs 15 residues. Trimming pared 3 bases from V and 7 bases from J, leaving 18 bases between. CDR1 is KGHDR and CDR2 is SFDVKD in the germline V gene. For the CDR3, the DNA is TGTGCCACCAGTGATCGGACAGCGAGAGCCCTAGAGCAGTACTTC. Protein: CATSDRTARALEQYF.

CDR3 loop: CASSPLAEANYGYTF. The CDR3 DNA reads TGTGCCAGCTCACCTCTGGCCGAGGCTAACTATGGCTACACCTTC. The chain links TRBV18 to TRBJ1-2; D is unclear. Germline V gene lookup returns CDR1 KGHSH and CDR2 LQKENI. The germline V and J ends were trimmed by 3 bases and 0 bases, with 11 bases remaining between them. The CDR3 is made up of 15 amino acids.

This clonotype was observed a handful of times. This sequence joins TRBV5-8 and TRBJ2-5, with D possibly called TRBD1 or TRBD2 (5 bases each). The CDR3 contains 12 residues. Trimming cost V 2 bases and J 7 bases, with 9 bases left between them. CDR1 and CDR2 from the germline V gene are SGHTS and YDEGEE. The CDR3 region is CASSLGTRTQYF. For the CDR3, the DNA is TGTGCCAGCAGCTTAGGGACGCGGACCCAGTACTTC.

V and J are TRBV7-2 and TRBJ1-4; TRBD1 is a possible D gene (6 bases). Trimming cost V 8 bases and J 6 bases, with 19 bases left between them. The germline V gene encodes CDR1 SGHTA and CDR2 FQGNSA. The CDR3 sequence is 15 residues long. CDR3 sequence reads: CASSRQAVGDEKLFF. CDR3 DNA sequence: TGTGCCAGCTCAAGACAGGCGGTAGGGGATGAAAAACTGTTTTTT.

This clonotype occurred many times. The gene calls are TRBV29-1 and TRBJ2-7, with 9 bases lining up with TRBD2. The CDR3 totals 16 residues. V gave up 0 bases and J gave up 2 bases; unmatched junction bases: 8. Germline lookup yields CDR1 SQVTM and CDR2 ANQGSEA. The CDR3 loop reads CSVEDPQAGGAYEQYF. Written as DNA, the CDR3 is TGCAGCGTTGAAGATCCCCAAGCGGGAGGTGCCTACGAGCAGTACTTC.

This clonotype was observed a handful of times. The V and J genes are TRBV19 and TRBJ1-1, with D possibly being TRBD1 (6 bases). Germline CDR1 is LNHDA and CDR2 is SQIVND (reference sequence). The V end lost 3 bases, the J end lost 2 bases, and 10 bases lay between the germline ends. The CDR3 spans 14 residues. As DNA, the CDR3 is TGTGCCAGTAGTATGGGTGGGACAAACACTGAAGCTTTCTTT. Its protein is CASSMGGTNTEAFF. The whole variable domain, remainder taken from reference TRBV19 and TRBJ1-1, is DGGITQSPKYLFRKEGQNVTLSCEQNLNHDAMYWYRQDPGQGLRLIYYSQIVNDFQKGDIAEGYSVSREKKESFPLTVTSAQKNPTAFYLCASSMGGTNTEAFFGQGTRLTVV.

This clonotype came up a few times. This sequence joins TRBV20-1 and TRBJ2-7, with TRBD2 matching over 9 bases. CDR3 length equals 16 residues. In germline, CDR1 is DFQATT, CDR2 SNEGSKA (reference sequence). Unmatched junction bases numbered 7, after V lost 0 bases and J lost 1 base. Written as DNA, the CDR3 is TGCAGTGCTAGAGAAGTTAGCGGGAGAAGTTCCTACGAGCAGTACTTC. Encoded protein: CSAREVSGRSSYEQYF.

This sequence joins TRBV19 and TRBJ1-1; D gene ambiguous. CDR3 length: 11 amino acids. The V gene lost 5 bases and the J gene lost 7 bases, with 8 bases spanning the gap. Germline CDR1 reads LNHDA; CDR2 reads SQIVND (reference sequence). The CDR3 sequence: CASSGGREAFF. The CDR3 coding sequence is TGTGCCAGTAGTGGCGGCCGTGAAGCTTTCTTT.

This clonotype has more than one count but fewer than ten. The rearrangement uses TRBV25-1 and TRBJ2-1; perhaps TRBD2 as D (6 bases). The CDR3 loop spans 12 amino acids. The germline CDR1 and CDR2 sequences are MGHDK and SYGVNS. The ends were cut back, 4 bases at V and 8 bases at J, with 9 bases in the middle. CDR3 bases: TGTGCCAGCAGTGGGTGGAGGGATGAGCAGTTCTTC. The encoded protein is CASSGWRDEQFF.